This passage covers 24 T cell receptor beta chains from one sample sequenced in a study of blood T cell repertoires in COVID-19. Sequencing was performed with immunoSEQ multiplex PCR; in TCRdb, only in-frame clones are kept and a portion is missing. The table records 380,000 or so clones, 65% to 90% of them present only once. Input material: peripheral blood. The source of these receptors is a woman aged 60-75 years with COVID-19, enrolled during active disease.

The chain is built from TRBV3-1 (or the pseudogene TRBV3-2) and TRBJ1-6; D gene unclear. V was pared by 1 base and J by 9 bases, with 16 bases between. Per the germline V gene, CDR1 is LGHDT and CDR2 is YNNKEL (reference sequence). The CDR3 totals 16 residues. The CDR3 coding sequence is TGTGCCAGCAGCCAAGGAGGATCCAACCTAGGTTCACCCCTCCACTTT. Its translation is CASSQGGSNLGSPLHF.

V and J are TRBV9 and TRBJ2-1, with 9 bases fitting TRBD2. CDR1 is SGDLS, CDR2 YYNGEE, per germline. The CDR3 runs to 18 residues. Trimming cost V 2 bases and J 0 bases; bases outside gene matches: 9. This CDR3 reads CASSVRGSGGSSYNEQFF. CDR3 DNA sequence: TGTGCCAGCAGCGTCCGAGGTAGCGGGGGAAGCTCCTACAATGAGCAGTTCTTC.

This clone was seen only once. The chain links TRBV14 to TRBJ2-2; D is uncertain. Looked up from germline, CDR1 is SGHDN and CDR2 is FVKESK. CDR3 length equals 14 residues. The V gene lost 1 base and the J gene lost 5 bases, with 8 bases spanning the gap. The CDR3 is CASSQGRATGELFF. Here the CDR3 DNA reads TGTGCCAGCAGCCAAGGGAGAGCAACCGGGGAGCTGTTTTTT. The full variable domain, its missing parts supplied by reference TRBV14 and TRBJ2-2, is EAGVTQFPSHSVIEKGQTVTLRCDPISGHDNLYWYRRVMGKEIKFLLHFVKESKQDESGMPNNRFLAERTGGTYSTLKVQPAELEDSGVYFCASSQGRATGELFFGEGSRLTVL.

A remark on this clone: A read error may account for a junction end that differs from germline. In nucleotides, the CDR3 is TGCGCCAGCAGCTCCGGACTAGCGGGGGGGCCGAAAACCGGGGAGCTGTTTTTT. As protein: CASSSGLAGGPKTGELFF. The genes are TRBV5-1 and TRBJ2-2; 15 bases match TRBD2. Germline CDR1 reads SGHRS; CDR2 reads YFSETQ. The CDR3 has 18 amino acids.

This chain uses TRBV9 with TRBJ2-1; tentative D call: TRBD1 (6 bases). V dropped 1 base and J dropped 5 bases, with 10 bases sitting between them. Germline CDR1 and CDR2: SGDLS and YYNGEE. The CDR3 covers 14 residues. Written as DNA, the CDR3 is TGTGCCAGCAGCGTACAGGGGCGGAACAATGAGCAGTTCTTC. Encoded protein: CASSVQGRNNEQFF.

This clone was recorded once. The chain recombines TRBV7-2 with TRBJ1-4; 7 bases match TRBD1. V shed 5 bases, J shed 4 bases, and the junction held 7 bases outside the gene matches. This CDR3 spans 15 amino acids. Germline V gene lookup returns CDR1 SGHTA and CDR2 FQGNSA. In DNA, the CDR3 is TGTGCCAGCAGCGTCACAGGGGTCATTAATGAAAAACTGTTTTTT. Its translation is CASSVTGVINEKLFF.

The CDR3 protein is CASSLLPGFPGQVPYEQYF. In nucleotides, the CDR3 is TGTGCCAGCAGTTTATTGCCCGGGTTTCCGGGACAGGTACCCTACGAGCAGTACTTC. V gene TRBV27 combines with J gene TRBJ2-7, with 8 bases matching TRBD1. Germline lookup yields CDR1 MNHEY and CDR2 SMNVEV (reference sequence). V was clipped by 1 base and J by 2 bases; unmatched bases: 16. The CDR3 is 19 residues long.

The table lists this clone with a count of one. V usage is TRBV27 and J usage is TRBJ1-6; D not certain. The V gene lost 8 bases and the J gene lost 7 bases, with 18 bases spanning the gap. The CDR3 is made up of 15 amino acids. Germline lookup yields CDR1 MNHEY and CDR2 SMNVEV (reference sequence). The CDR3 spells CASFGVGEGNSPLHF. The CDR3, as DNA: TGTGCCAGCTTCGGGGTCGGGGAGGGAAATTCACCCCTCCACTTT.

CDR3 nucleotides: TGTGCCAGCAGCTTTGGTCGGGGTAATGAAAAACTGTTTTTT. Amino acids: CASSFGRGNEKLFF. The V call is TRBV7-9, the J call TRBJ1-4, with unresolved D. CDR1 and CDR2 from the germline V gene are SEHNR and FQNEAQ (reference sequence). The CDR3 consists of 14 residues. V lost 3 bases and J 4 bases, leaving 9 bases between the germline ends.

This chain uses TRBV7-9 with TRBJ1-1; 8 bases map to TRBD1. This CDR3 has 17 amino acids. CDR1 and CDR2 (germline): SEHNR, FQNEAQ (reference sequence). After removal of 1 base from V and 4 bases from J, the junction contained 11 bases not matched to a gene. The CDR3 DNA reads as TGTGCCAGCAGCTTAGGTTCCGGACAGGGTTATATCACTGAAGCTTTCTTT. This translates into CASSLGSGQGYITEAFF.

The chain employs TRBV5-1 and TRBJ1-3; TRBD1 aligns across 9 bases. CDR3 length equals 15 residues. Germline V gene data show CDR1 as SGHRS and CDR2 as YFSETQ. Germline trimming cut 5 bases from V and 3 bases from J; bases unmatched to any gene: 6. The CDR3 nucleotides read TGCGCCAGCAGGAGCGACAGGGGGAGTGGAAACACCATATATTTT. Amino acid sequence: CASRSDRGSGNTIYF.

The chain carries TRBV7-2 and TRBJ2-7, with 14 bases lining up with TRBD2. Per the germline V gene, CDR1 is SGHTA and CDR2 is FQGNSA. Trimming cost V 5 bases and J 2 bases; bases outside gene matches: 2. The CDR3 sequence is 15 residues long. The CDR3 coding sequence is TGTGCCAGCAGCCTGGGACTAGCGGGGGCCTACGAGCAGTACTTC. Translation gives CASSLGLAGAYEQYF.

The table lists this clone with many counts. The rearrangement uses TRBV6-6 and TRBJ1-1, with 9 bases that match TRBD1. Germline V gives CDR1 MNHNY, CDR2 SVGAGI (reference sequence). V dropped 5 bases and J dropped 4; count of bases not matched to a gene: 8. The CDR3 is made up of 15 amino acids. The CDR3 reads CASSQMGQGATEAFF. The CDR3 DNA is TGTGCCAGCAGTCAGATGGGACAGGGAGCCACTGAAGCTTTCTTT.

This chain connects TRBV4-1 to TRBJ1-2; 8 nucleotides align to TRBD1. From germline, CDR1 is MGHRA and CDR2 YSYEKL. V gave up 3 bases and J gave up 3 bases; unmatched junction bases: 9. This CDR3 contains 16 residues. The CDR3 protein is CASSHPRDRLHYGYTF. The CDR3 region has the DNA TGCGCCAGCAGCCATCCCCGGGACAGGTTGCACTATGGCTACACCTTC.

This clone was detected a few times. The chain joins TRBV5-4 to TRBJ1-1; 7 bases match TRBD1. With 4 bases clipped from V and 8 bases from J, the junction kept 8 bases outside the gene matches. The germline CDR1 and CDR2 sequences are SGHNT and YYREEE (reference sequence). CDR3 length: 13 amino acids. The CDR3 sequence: CASSLDRVGEAFF. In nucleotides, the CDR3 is TGTGCCAGCAGCCTCGACAGGGTAGGAGAAGCTTTCTTT.

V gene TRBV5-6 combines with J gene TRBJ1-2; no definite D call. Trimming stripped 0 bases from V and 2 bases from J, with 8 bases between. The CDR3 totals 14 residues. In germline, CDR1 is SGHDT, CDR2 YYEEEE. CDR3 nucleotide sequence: TGTGCCAGCAGCTTGGTGGGCAGCAACTATGGCTACACCTTC. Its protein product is CASSLVGSNYGYTF.

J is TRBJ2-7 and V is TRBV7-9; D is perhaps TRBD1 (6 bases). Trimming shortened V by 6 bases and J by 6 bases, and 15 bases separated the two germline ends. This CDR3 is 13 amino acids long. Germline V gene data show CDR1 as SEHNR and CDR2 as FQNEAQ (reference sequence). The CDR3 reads CASSKALGGEQYF. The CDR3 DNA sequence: TGTGCCAGCAGTAAGGCTCTAGGGGGCGAGCAGTACTTC.

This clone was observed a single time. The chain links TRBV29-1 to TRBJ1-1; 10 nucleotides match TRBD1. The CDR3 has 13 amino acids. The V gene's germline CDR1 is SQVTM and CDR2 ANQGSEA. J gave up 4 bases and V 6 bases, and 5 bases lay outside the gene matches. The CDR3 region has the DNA TGCAGCGTCGCGGGACAGGGGAGCACTGAAGCTTTCTTT. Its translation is CSVAGQGSTEAFF.

The CDR3 sequence is CASRPGGFRTDTQYF. CDR3 coding DNA: TGTGCCAGCAGACCAGGGGGCTTTCGCACAGATACGCAGTATTTT. The rearrangement joins TRBV6-5 to TRBJ2-3, with 8 bases identical to TRBD1. The junction had 6 bases not matched to a gene; V was cut back by 6 bases and J by 1 base. The CDR3 has 15 residues. CDR1 and CDR2 (germline): MNHEY, SVGAGI.

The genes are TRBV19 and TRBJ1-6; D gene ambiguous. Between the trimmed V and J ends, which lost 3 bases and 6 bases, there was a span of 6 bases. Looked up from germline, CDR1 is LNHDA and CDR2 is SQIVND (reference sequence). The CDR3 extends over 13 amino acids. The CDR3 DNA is TGTGCCAGTAGTATTTACAGTAATTCACCCCTCCACTTT. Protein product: CASSIYSNSPLHF.

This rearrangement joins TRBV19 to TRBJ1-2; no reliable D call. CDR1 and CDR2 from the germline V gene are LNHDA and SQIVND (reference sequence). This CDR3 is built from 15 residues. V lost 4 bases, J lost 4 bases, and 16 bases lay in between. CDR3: CASSKYAANVYGYTF. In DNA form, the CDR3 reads TGTGCCAGTAGTAAGTACGCGGCTAACGTCTATGGCTACACCTTC. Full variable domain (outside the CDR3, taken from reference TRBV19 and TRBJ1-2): DGGITQSPKYLFRKEGQNVTLSCEQNLNHDAMYWYRQDPGQGLRLIYYSQIVNDFQKGDIAEGYSVSREKKESFPLTVTSAQKNPTAFYLCASSKYAANVYGYTFGSGTRLTVV.

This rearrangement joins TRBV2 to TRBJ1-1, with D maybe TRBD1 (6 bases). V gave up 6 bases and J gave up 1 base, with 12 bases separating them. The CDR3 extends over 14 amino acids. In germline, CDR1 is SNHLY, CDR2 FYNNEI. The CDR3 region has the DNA TGTGCCAGCAGGGCGACAGGTCGGAACACTGAAGCTTTCTTT. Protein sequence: CASRATGRNTEAFF.

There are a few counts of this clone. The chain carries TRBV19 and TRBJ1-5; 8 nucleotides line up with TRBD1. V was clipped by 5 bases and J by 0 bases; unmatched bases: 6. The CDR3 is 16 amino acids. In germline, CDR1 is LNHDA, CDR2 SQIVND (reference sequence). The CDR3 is CASSPLTGDSNQPQHF. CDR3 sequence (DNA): TGTGCCAGTAGTCCGTTGACAGGGGATAGCAATCAGCCCCAGCATTTT.

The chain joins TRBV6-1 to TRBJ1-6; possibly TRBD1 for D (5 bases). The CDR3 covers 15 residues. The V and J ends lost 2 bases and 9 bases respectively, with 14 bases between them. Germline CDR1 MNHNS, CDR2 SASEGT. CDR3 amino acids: CASSELTVPTSPLHF. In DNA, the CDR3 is TGTGCCAGCAGTGAATTGACAGTCCCAACTTCACCCCTCCACTTT.